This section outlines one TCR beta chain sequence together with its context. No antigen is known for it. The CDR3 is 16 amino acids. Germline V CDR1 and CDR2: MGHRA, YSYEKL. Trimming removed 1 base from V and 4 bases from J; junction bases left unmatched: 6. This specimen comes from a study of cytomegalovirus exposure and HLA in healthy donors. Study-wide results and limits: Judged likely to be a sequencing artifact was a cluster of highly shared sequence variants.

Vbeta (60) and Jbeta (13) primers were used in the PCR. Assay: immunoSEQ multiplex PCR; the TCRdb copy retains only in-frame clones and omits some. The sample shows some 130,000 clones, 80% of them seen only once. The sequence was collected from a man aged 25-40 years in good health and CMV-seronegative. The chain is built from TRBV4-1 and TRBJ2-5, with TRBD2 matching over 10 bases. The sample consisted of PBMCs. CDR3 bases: TGCGCCAGCAGCCAAGTTCGCCTAGCGGGAGTAGAGACCCAGTACTTC. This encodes CASSQVRLAGVETQYF.